Presented here are 8 T cell receptor beta chains from one specimen sequenced in a study of blood T cell repertoires in COVID-19 (dated by TCRdb to the early 2020s). Libraries were constructed by the immunoSEQ multiplex PCR assay. The clones in this table, taken by TCRdb from immuneACCESS, are in-frame only. Not every clone is retained; where verified, under half of the shortfall comes from an unresolved V gene, and the cause of the rest is unknown. This sample comprises 30,000 to 40,000 clones, less than 80% of them detected only once. Roughly a tenth of the sample is held by the ten biggest clonotypes. Sequenced sample: peripheral blood. These receptors were obtained from a man between 70 and 80 years old with COVID-19, enrolled during active disease.

The V gene is TRBV6-6, the J gene TRBJ1-4, with D uncertain. The length of the CDR3 is 14 residues. The germline V and J ends were trimmed by 8 bases and 6 bases, with 16 bases remaining between them. Germline V gene lookup returns CDR1 MNHNY and CDR2 SVGAGI (reference sequence). The CDR3 spells CASQRHIGDEKLFF. The CDR3 DNA reads TGTGCCAGCCAAAGACATATCGGGGATGAAAAACTGTTTTTT.

The V gene is TRBV5-1, the J gene TRBJ2-2; 11 bases match TRBD1. CDR1 is SGHRS and CDR2 is YFSETQ in the germline V gene. J lost 7 bases, V lost 4 bases, and 3 bases had no gene match. The CDR3 covers 14 residues. The CDR3 loop is CASSPGQGDGELFF. The CDR3 bases are TGCGCCAGCAGCCCGGGACAGGGGGACGGGGAGCTGTTTTTT.

The chain carries TRBV2 and TRBJ1-6; the match to TRBD1 covers 9 bases. The junction had 6 bases not matched to a gene; V was cut back by 6 bases and J by 9 bases. CDR3 size: 14 residues. Germline lookup yields CDR1 SNHLY and CDR2 FYNNEI. CDR3 DNA: TGTGCCAGCAGCGGGACAGGGTGGGGTTCACCCCTCCACTTT. Translated, it gives CASSGTGWGSPLHF.

The chain joins TRBV28 to TRBJ1-6; D remains unclear. CDR1 and CDR2 from the germline V gene are MDHEN and SYDVKM. Trimming pared 2 bases from V and 8 bases from J, leaving 4 bases between. The CDR3 loop spans 12 amino acids. The chain's CDR3 is CASSLSYSPLHF. In DNA form, the CDR3 reads TGTGCCAGCAGTTTAAGCTATTCACCCCTCCACTTT. Supplemented by reference TRBV28 and TRBJ1-6, the full variable domain reads DVKVTQSSRYLVKRTGEKVFLECVQDMDHENMFWYRQDPGLGLRLIYFSYDVKMKEKGDIPEGYSVSREKKERFSLILESASTNQTSMYLCASSLSYSPLHFGNGTRLTVT.

This clone was counted between two and nine times. The rearrangement uses TRBV30 and TRBJ1-2; the match to TRBD1 covers 8 bases. This CDR3 has 13 residues. With V trimmed by 1 base and J by 8 bases, 6 bases remained unmatched. Germline loops: CDR1 GTSNPN, CDR2 SVGIG (reference sequence). The CDR3 loop reads CAWSEGQVGGYTF. CDR3 in DNA: TGTGCCTGGAGTGAGGGACAGGTTGGAGGCTACACCTTC.

This clone has more than one count but fewer than ten. The chain has TRBV15 and TRBJ1-3; D unclear. The CDR3 runs 17 residues. From germline, CDR1 is LNHNV and CDR2 YYDKDF (reference sequence). V lost 0 bases, J lost 0 bases, and 12 bases lay in between. Here the CDR3 reads CATSRDFSAFSGNTIYF. CDR3 DNA sequence: TGTGCCACCAGCAGAGACTTCAGTGCTTTCTCTGGAAACACCATATATTTT.

The chain joins TRBV18 to TRBJ2-1; 8 nucleotides line up with TRBD1. Germline V lookup: CDR1 KGHSH, CDR2 LQKENI. With V trimmed by 3 bases and J by 6 bases, 4 bases remained unmatched. The CDR3 sequence is 14 residues long. CDR3 bases: TGTGCCAGCTCACCGGGACAGGTCACCAATGAGCAGTTCTTC. Its protein product is CASSPGQVTNEQFF.

This chain connects TRBV2 to TRBJ1-2; D not certain. V was trimmed by 2 bases and J by 0 bases, leaving 10 bases between them. This CDR3 is built from 15 residues. Germline V lookup: CDR1 SNHLY, CDR2 FYNNEI. CDR3 sequence: CASSEQASPNYGYTF. The CDR3 coding sequence is TGTGCCAGCAGTGAACAAGCGTCCCCTAACTATGGCTACACCTTC.